This TCR beta chain originates from a study of regulatory T cells in long-lasting Graves disease (TCRdb year 2021). As for the study more broadly: Patients with newly diagnosed Graves' disease had been on antithyroid drugs for under 3 months. Patients with persistent Graves' disease were compared with patients with newly diagnosed Graves' disease using TCR sequencing and RNA sequencing of peripheral blood. A total of roughly 33 samples underwent TCR sequencing: approximately 13 from persistent and around 20 from newly diagnosed Graves' disease patients. The study was conducted in China and was registered as a clinical trial. What the authors observed across the whole study: Lower TCR Shannon entropy and fewer highly expanded clones were observed in persistent Graves' disease patients than in newly diagnosed patients, which suggested clonal expansion. The study examined only peripheral blood because the primary lesion, thyroid tissue, could not be accessed. Sequencing and analysis were restricted to the TCR beta chain. As a limitation, the authors acknowledged that the small sample size may reduce accuracy. TRBV28, TRBJ1-2 and TRBJ2-5 were preferentially used in persistent disease, while TRBV20-1 and TRBJ2-1 were favored in newly diagnosed disease. More public clonotypes were shared among persistent patients (2,741) than among newly diagnosed patients (roughly 1,000).

Trimming costs V 3 bases and J 1 base, and their ends lie 9 bases apart. Including the terminal cysteine and phenylalanine, the CDR3 comprises 14 residues. The CDR3 DNA has 42 bases and is translated from base 1. The germline V gene specifies MGHRA as CDR1 and YSYEKL as CDR2. Turning to this clonotype: Its antigen specificity is not known. No much larger clone exists at a distance of one base, and base qualities are not known.

Taken with the paper, the label for time point translates to: newly diagnosed GD, antithyroid drugs for less than 3 months. For both TCR sequencing and RNA sequencing, RNA was extracted from PBMCs in TRIzol. The diagnosis of Graves' disease followed American Thyroid Association guidelines. Patients for the study were recruited at an endocrinology department in Xi'an, China. Each patient gave around 9 milliliters of peripheral blood, collected in an EDTA anticoagulant tube. Ficoll Paque Plus density gradient separation was used to isolate PBMCs, and no further T cell sorting was done. An Agilent 2100 Bioanalyzer and agarose gel were used to check RNA quality, while a NanoDrop 2000 measured RNA concentration. Libraries were built with multiplex PCR. TCRdb shows the sequencer as Illumina HiSeq 4000. CDR3 regions were amplified by Arm-PCR with iRepertoire HTBI primers to construct TCR beta libraries. Before sequencing, the PCR products underwent gel purification. Per the original workflow: Across samples, 60 to 75 TRBV and 13 to 15 TRBJ segments were identified and used for gene usage analysis of CDR3 amino acid clonotypes. COPE and FqMerger were used to merge the filtered high-quality paired reads into contigs. Contigs were aligned with BLAST to IMGT TRBV, TRBD and TRBJ reference genes, and CDR3 was defined per IMGT. Highly expanded clones were defined as clonotypes with a frequency above 0.1%. Shannon entropy was used to measure repertoire diversity, and the Gini coefficient was used to measure V-J evenness. A clonotype was considered public if more than one individual shared it. The public reads were reanalyzed by TCRdb: fastp trimming at Q25, MiXCR alignment, in-frame beta chains only. Each record represents a unique CDR3 protein, reported with the most common genes and DNA among its rows. TCRdb assigned the V and J calls; the authors' analysis was not used. The sample table shows 300,000 to 400,000 distinct CDR3 sequences, and roughly a sixth are seen once. Of the sample, about 24% is held by the ten largest clones.

The starting material was peripheral blood mononuclear cells (PBMCs), obtained at new diagnosis, from a patient treated with antithyroid drugs. The receptor was derived from a female donor with Graves disease. Rearrangement joined TRBV4-1 to TRBJ2-5, with TRBD1 perhaps the D gene, on 6 matching bases. The CDR3 region has the sequence CASSQRGFQETQYF. Read as DNA, the sequence is TGCGCCAGCAGCCAGAGGGGGTTCCAAGAGACCCAGTACTTC.